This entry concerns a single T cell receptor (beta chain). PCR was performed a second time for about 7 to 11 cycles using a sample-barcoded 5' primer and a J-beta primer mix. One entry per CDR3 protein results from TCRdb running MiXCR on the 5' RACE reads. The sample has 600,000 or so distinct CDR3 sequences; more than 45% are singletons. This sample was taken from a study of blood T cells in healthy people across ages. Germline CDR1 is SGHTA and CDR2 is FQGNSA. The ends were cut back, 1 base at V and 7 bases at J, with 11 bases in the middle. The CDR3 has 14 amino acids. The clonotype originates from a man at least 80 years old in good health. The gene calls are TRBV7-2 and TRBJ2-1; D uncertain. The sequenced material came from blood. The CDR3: CASSLVYDINEQFF. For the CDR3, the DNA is TGTGCCAGCAGCTTAGTCTACGATATTAATGAGCAGTTCTTC.